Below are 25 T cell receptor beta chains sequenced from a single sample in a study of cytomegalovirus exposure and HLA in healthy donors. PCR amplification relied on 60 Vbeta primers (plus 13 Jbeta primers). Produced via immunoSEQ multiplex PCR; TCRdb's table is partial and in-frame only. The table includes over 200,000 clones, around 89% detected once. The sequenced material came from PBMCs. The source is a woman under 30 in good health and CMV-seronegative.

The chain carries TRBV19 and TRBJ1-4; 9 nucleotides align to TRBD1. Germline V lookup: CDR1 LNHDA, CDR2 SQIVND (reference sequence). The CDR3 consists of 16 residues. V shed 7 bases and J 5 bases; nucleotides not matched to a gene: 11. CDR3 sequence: CASTNVQGALNEKLFF. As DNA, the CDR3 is TGTGCCAGTACCAACGTACAGGGGGCGCTGAATGAAAAACTGTTTTTT. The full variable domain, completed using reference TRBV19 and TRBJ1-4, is DGGITQSPKYLFRKEGQNVTLSCEQNLNHDAMYWYRQDPGQGLRLIYYSQIVNDFQKGDIAEGYSVSREKKESFPLTVTSAQKNPTAFYLCASTNVQGALNEKLFFGSGTQLSVL.

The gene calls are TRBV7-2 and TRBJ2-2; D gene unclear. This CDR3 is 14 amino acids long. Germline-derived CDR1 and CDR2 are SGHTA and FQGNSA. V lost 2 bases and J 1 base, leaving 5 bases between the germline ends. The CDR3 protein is CASSLNWNTGELFF. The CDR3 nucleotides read TGTGCCAGCAGCTTAAACTGGAACACCGGGGAGCTGTTTTTT.

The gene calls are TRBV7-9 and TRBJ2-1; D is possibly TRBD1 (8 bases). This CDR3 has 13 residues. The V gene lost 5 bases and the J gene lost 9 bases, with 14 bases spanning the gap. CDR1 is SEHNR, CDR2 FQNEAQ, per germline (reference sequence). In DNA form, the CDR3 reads TGTGCCAGCAGCCTACAGGGGGGGGGTGAGCAGTTCTTC. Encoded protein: CASSLQGGGEQFF.

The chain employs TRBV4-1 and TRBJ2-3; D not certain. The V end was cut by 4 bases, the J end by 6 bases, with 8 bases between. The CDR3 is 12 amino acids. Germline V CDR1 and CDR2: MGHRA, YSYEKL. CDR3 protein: CASSRPPDTQYF. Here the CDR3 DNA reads TGCGCCAGCAGCCGTCCCCCGGATACGCAGTATTTT.

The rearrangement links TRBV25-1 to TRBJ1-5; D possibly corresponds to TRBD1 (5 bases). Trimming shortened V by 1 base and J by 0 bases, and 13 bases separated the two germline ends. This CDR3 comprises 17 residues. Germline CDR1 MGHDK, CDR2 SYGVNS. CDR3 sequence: CASSEFGGADSNQPQHF. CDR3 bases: TGTGCCAGCAGTGAATTTGGTGGGGCCGATAGCAATCAGCCCCAGCATTTT.

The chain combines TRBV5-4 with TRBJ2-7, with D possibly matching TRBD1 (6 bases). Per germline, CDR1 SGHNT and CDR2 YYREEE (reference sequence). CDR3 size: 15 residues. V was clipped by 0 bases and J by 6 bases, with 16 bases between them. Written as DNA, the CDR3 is TGTGCCAGCAGCTTGGGGTTGGTCAGGGGAACCGAGCAGTACTTC. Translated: CASSLGLVRGTEQYF.

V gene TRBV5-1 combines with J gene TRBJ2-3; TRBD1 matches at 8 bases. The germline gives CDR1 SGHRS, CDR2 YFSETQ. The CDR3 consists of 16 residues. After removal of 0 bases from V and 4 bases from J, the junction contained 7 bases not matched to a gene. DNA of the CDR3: TGCGCCAGCAGCTTGGTTTGGAACAGGGGGGCAGATACGCAGTATTTT. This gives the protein CASSLVWNRGADTQYF. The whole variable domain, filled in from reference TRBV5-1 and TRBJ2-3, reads KAGVTQTPRYLIKTRGQQVTLSCSPISGHRSVSWYQQTPGQGLQFLFEYFSETQRNKGNFPGRFSGRQFSNSRSEMNVSTLELGDSALYLCASSLVWNRGADTQYFGPGTRLTVL.

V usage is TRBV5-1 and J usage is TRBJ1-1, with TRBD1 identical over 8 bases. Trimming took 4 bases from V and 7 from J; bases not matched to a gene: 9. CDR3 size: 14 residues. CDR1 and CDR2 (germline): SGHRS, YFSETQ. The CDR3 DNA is TGCGCCAGCAGCCCGACAGGGGCGCCCGGTGAAGCTTTCTTT. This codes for CASSPTGAPGEAFF. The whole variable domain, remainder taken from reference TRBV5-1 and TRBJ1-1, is KAGVTQTPRYLIKTRGQQVTLSCSPISGHRSVSWYQQTPGQGLQFLFEYFSETQRNKGNFPGRFSGRQFSNSRSEMNVSTLELGDSALYLCASSPTGAPGEAFFGQGTRLTVV.

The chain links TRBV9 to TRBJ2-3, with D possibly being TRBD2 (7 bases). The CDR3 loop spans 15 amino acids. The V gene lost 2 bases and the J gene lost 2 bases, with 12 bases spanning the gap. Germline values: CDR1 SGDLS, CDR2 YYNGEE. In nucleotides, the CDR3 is TGTGCCAGCAGCGTTGTCGGGGGGCACACAGATACGCAGTATTTT. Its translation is CASSVVGGHTDTQYF.

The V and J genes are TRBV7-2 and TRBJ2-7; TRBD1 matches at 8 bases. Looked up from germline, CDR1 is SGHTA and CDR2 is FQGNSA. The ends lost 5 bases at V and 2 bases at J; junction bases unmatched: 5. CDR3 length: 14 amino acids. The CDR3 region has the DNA TGTGCCAGCAGCCCAGGGGGACAGGCCTACGAGCAGTACTTC. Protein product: CASSPGGQAYEQYF.

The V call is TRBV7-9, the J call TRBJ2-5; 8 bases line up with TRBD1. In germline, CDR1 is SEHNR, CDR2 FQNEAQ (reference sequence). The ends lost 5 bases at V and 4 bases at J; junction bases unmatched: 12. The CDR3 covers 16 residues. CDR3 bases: TGTGCCAGCAGCATTCTCGGCCAGGGGGCTTCAGAGACCCAGTACTTC. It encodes CASSILGQGASETQYF.

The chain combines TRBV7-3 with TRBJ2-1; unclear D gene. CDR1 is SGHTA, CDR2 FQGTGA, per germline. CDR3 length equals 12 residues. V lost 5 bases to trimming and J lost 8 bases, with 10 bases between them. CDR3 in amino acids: CASSPPSDEQFF. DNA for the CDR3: TGTGCCAGCAGCCCACCAAGCGATGAGCAGTTCTTC.

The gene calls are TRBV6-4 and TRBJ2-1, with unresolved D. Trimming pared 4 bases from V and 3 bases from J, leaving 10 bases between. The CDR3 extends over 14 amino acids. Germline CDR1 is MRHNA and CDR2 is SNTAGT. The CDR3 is CASSGVPSYNEQFF. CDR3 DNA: TGTGCCAGCAGTGGAGTTCCAAGCTACAATGAGCAGTTCTTC.

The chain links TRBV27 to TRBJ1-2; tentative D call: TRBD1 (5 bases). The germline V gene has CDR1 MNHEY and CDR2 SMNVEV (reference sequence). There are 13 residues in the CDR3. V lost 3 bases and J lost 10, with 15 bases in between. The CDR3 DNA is TGTGCCAGCAGTTTTGTGGGGGGTAGAGTCTACACCTTC. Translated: CASSFVGGRVYTF.

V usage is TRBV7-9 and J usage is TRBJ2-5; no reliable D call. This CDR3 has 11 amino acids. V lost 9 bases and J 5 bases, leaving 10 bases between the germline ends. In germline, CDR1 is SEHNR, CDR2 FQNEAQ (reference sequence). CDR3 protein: CASNKEETQYF. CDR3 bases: TGTGCCAGTAATAAAGAGGAGACCCAGTACTTC.

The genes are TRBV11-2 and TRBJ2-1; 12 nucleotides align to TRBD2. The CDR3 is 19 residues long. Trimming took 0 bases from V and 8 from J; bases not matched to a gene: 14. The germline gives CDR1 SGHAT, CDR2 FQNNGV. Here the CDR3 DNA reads TGTGCCAGCAGCTTAGATTATCGACTAGCGGGGGAGATAGGGCATGAGCAGTTCTTC. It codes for CASSLDYRLAGEIGHEQFF.

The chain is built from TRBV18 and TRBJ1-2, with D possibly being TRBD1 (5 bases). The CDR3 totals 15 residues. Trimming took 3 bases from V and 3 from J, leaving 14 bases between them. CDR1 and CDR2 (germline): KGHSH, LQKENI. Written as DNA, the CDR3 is TGTGCCAGCTCACCTTTAACAGGTTCCGACTATGGCTACACCTTC. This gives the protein CASSPLTGSDYGYTF.

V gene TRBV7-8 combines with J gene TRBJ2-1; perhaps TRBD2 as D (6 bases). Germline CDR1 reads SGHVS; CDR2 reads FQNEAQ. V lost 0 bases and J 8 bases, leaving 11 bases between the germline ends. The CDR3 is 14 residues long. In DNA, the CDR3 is TGTGCCAGCAGCTTAGCGGGAGGAATGCATGAGCAGTTCTTC. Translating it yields CASSLAGGMHEQFF.

The CDR3 region has the DNA TGCGCCAGCAGGCGGACAGGGGACACTGAAGCTTTCTTT. It is translated as CASRRTGDTEAFF. The V gene is TRBV5-1, the J gene TRBJ1-1, with TRBD1 matching 9 bases. The CDR3 runs to 13 residues. Trimming cost V 5 bases and J 3 bases; bases outside gene matches: 2. Germline V gene sequence: CDR1 SGHRS, CDR2 YFSETQ.

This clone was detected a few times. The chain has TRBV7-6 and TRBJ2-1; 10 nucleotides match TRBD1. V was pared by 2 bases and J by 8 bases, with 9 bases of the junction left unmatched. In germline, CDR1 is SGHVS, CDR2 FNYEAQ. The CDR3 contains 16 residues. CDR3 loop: CASSLLQPGQGYEQFF. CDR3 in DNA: TGTGCCAGCAGCTTACTTCAACCGGGACAGGGGTATGAGCAGTTCTTC.

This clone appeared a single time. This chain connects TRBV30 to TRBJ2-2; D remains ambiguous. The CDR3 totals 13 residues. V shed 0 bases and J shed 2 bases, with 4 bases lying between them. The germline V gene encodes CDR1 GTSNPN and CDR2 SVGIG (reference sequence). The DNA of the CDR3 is TGTGCCTGGAGTGTACTCAACACCGGGGAGCTGTTTTTT. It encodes CAWSVLNTGELFF.

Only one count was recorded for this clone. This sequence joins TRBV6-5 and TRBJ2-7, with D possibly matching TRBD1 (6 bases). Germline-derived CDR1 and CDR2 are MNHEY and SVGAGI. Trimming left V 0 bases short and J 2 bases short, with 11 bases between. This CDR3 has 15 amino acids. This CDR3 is CASSYSRQAPYEQYF. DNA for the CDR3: TGTGCCAGCAGTTACTCGAGACAGGCCCCCTACGAGCAGTACTTC.

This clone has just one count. The CDR3 nucleotides read TGTGCCAGCAGCCCAGAGGACTTGCATGGGGAGCTGTTTTTT. Protein: CASSPEDLHGELFF. The chain is built from TRBV4-2 and TRBJ2-2; D is perhaps TRBD2 (5 bases). V was clipped by 4 bases and J by 8 bases, with 14 bases between them. Germline lookup yields CDR1 LGHNA and CDR2 YNFKEQ. This CDR3 spans 14 amino acids.

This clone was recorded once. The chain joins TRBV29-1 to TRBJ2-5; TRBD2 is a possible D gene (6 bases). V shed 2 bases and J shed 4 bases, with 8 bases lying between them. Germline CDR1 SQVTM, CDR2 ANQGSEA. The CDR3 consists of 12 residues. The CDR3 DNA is TGCAGCGTTGAATTGGGGGGAGAGACCCAGTACTTC. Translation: CSVELGGETQYF.

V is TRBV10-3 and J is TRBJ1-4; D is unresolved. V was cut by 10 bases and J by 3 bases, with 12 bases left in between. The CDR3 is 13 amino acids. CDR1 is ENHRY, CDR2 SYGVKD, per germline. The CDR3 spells CATLAAANEKLFF. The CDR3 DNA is TGTGCCACCTTGGCGGCGGCTAATGAAAAACTGTTTTTT.